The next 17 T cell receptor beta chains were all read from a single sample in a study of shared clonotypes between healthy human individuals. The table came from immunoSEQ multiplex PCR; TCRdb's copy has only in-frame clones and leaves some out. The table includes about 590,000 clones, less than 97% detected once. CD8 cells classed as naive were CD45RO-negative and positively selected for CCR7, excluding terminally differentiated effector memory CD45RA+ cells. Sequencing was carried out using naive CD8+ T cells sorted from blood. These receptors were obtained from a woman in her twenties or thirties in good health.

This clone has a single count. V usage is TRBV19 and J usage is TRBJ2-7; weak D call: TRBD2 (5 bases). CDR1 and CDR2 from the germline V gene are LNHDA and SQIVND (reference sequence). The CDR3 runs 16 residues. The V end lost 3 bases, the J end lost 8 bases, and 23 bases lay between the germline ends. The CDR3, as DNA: TGTGCCAGTAGTATTAACGTAGGAGGATCCCTACTGAAGCAGTACTTC. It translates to CASSINVGGSLLKQYF.

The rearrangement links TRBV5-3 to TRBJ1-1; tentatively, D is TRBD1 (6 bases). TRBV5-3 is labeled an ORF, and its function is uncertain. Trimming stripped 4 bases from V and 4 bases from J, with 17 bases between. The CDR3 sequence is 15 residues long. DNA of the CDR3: TGTGCCAGAAGCCCTACAGGGACGGAGGGCACTGAAGCTTTCTTT. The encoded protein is CARSPTGTEGTEAFF.

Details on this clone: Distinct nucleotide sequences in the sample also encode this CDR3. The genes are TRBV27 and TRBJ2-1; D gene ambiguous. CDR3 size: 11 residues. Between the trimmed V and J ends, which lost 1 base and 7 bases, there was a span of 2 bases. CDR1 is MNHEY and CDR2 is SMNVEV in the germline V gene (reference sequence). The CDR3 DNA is TGTGCCAGCAGTTTATATAATGAGCAGTTCTTC. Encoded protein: CASSLYNEQFF.

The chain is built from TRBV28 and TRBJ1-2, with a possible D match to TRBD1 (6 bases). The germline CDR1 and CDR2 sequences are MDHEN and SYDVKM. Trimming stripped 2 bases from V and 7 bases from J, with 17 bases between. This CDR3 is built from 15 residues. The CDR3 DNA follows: TGTGCCAGCAGTTTAACAGAAACAGGGATGAGTGGCTACACCTTC. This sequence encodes CASSLTETGMSGYTF.

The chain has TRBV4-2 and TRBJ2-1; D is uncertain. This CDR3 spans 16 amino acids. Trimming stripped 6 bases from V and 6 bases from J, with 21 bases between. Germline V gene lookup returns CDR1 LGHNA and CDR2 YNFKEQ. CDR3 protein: CASSPPIDRPSNEQFF. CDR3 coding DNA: TGTGCCAGCAGTCCACCTATCGACCGACCATCCAATGAGCAGTTCTTC.

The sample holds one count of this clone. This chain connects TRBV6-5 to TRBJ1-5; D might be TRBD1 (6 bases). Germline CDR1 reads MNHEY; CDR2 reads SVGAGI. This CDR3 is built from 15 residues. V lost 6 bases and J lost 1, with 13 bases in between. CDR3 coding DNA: TGTGCCAGCAGAGAGATAACAGGGAGCAATCAGCCCCAGCATTTT. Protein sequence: CASREITGSNQPQHF.

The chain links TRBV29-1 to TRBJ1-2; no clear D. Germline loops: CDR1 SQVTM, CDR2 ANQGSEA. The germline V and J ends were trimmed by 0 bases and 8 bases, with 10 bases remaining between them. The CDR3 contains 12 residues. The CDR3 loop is CSVEDSKYGYTF. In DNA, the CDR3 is TGCAGCGTTGAAGATTCCAAGTACGGCTACACCTTC.

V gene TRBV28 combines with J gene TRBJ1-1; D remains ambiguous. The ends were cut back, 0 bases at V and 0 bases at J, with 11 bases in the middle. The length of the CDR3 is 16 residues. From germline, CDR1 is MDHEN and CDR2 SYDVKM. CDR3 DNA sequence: TGTGCCAGCAGTTTATGGGGAAGCCGCATGAACACTGAAGCTTTCTTT. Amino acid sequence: CASSLWGSRMNTEAFF. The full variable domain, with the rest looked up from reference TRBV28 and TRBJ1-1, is DVKVTQSSRYLVKRTGEKVFLECVQDMDHENMFWYRQDPGLGLRLIYFSYDVKMKEKGDIPEGYSVSREKKERFSLILESASTNQTSMYLCASSLWGSRMNTEAFFGQGTRLTVV.

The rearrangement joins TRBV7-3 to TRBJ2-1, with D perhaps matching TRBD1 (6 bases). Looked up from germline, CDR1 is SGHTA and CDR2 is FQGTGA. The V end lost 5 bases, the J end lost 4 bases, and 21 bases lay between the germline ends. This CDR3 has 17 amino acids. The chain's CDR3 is CASSLTGHPGGYNEQFF. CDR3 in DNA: TGTGCCAGCAGCCTCACGGGACACCCTGGGGGTTACAATGAGCAGTTCTTC.

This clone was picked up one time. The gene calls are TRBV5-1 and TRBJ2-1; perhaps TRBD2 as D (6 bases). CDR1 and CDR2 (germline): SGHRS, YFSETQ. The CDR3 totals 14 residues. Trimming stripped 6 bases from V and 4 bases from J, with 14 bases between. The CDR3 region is CASIEEGKYNEQFF. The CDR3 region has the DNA TGCGCCAGCATCGAGGAGGGAAAATACAATGAGCAGTTCTTC.

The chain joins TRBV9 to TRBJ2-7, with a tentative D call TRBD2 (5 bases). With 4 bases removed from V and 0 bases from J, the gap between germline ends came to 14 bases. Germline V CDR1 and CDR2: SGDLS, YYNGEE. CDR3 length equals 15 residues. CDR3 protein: CASSPRDSASYEQYF. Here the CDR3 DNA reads TGTGCCAGCAGCCCCCGGGATAGCGCCTCCTACGAGCAGTACTTC.

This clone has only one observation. In nucleotides, the CDR3 is TGTGCCAGCAGCCAACTAGCGGGAGGTGTAGATACGCAGTATTTT. Amino acid sequence: CASSQLAGGVDTQYF. The chain employs TRBV7-9 and TRBJ2-3; 12 nucleotides match TRBD2. Germline-derived CDR1 and CDR2 are SEHNR and FQNEAQ (reference sequence). This CDR3 has 15 amino acids. With 5 bases clipped from V and 5 bases from J, the junction kept 5 bases outside the gene matches.

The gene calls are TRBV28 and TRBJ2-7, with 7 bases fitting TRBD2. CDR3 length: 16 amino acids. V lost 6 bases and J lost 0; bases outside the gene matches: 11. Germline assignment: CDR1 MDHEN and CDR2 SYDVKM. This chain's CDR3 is CASRTPSGISSYEQYF. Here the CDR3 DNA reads TGTGCCAGCAGAACCCCGAGCGGGATATCCTCCTACGAGCAGTACTTC.

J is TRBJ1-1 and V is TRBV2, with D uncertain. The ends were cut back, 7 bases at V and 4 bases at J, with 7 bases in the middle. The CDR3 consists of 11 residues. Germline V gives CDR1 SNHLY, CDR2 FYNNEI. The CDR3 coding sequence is TGTGCCAGCAATCGGGGCACTGAAGCTTTCTTT. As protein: CASNRGTEAFF.

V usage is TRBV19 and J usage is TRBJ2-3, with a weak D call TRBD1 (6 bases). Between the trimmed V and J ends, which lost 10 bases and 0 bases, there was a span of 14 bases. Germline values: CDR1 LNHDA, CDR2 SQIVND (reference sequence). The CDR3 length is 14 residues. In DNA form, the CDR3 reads TGTGCCACCTCATGGGGGCTTAGCACAGATACGCAGTATTTT. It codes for CATSWGLSTDTQYF.

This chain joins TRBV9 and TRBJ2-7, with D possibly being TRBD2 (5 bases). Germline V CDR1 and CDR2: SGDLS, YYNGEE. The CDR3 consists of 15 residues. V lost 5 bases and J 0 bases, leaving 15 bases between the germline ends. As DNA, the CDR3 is TGTGCCAGCAGTCCCGGACGGGAAAGCTCCTACGAGCAGTACTTC. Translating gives CASSPGRESSYEQYF.

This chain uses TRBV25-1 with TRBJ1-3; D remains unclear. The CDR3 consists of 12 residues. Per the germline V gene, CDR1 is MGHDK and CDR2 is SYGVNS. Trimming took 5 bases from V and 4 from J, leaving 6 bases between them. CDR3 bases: TGTGCCAGCAGTCCGGGCGGAAACACCATATATTTT. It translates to CASSPGGNTIYF.